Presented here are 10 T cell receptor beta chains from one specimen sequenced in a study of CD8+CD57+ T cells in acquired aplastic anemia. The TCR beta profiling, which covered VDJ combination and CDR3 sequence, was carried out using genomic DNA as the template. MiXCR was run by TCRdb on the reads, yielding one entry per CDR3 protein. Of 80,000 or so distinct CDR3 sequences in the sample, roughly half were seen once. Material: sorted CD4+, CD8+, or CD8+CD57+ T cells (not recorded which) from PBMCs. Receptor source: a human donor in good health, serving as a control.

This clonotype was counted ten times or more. CDR3 nucleotides: TGTGCCACCAGCGGGACAGGGGTGGGCACTGAAGCTTTCTTT. Its protein is CATSGTGVGTEAFF. This sequence joins TRBV15 and TRBJ1-1; 10 nucleotides agree with TRBD1. CDR1 is LNHNV and CDR2 is YYDKDF in the germline V gene (reference sequence). The length of the CDR3 is 14 residues. The trim removed 5 bases at V and 4 bases at J, leaving 4 bases unmatched.

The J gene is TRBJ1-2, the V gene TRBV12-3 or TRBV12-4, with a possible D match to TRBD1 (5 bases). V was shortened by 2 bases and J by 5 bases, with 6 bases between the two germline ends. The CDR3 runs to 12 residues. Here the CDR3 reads CASSLPGYGYTF. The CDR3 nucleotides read TGTGCCAGCAGTTTACCAGGGTATGGCTACACCTTC.

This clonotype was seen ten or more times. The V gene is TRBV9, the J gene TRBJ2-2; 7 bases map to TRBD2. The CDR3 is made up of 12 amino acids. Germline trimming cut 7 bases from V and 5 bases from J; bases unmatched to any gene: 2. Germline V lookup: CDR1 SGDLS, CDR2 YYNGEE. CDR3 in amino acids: CASGGSTGELFF. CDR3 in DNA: TGTGCCAGCGGCGGGAGTACCGGGGAGCTGTTTTTT.

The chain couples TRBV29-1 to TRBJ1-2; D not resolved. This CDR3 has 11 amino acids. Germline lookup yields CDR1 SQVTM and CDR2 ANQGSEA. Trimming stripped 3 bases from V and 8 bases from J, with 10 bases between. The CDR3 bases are TGCAGCGTTGAGCCCGGGTGGGGCTACACCTTC. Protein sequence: CSVEPGWGYTF.

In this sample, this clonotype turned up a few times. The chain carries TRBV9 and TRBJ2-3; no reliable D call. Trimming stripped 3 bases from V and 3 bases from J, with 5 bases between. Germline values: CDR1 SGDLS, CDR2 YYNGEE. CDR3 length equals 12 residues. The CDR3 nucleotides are TGTGCCAGCAGCGACCGGACAGATACGCAGTATTTT. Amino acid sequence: CASSDRTDTQYF.

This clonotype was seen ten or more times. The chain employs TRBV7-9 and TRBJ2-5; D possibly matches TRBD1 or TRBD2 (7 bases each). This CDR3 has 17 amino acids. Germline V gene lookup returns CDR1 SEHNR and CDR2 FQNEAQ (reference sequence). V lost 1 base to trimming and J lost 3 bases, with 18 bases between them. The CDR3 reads CASSLEQGLAAKETQYF. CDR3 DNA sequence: TGTGCCAGCAGCTTAGAACAGGGGCTAGCGGCCAAAGAGACCCAGTACTTC.

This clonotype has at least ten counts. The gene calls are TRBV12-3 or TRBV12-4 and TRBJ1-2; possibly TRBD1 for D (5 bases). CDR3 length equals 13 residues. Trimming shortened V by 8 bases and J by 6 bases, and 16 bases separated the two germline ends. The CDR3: CASYSGTGDGYTF. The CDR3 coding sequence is TGTGCCAGCTACTCGGGGACGGGGGATGGCTACACCTTC.

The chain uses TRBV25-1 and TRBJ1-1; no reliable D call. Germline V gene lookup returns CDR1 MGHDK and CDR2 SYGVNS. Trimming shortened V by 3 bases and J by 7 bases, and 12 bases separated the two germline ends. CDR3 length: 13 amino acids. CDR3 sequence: CASSEFPRGEAFF. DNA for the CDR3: TGTGCCAGCAGTGAGTTCCCCCGGGGTGAAGCTTTCTTT.

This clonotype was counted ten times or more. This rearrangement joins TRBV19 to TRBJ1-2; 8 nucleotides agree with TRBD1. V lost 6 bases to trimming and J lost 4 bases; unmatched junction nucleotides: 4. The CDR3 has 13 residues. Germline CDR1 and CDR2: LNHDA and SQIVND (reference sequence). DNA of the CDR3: TGTGCCAGTAGCCATGGGACAGGCTATGGCTACACCTTC. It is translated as CASSHGTGYGYTF.

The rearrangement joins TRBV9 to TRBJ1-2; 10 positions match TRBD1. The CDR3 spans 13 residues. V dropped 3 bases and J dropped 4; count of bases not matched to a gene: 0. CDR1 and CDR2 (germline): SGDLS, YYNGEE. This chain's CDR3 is CASSGTGGYGYTF. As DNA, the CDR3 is TGTGCCAGCAGCGGGACAGGGGGCTATGGCTACACCTTC.